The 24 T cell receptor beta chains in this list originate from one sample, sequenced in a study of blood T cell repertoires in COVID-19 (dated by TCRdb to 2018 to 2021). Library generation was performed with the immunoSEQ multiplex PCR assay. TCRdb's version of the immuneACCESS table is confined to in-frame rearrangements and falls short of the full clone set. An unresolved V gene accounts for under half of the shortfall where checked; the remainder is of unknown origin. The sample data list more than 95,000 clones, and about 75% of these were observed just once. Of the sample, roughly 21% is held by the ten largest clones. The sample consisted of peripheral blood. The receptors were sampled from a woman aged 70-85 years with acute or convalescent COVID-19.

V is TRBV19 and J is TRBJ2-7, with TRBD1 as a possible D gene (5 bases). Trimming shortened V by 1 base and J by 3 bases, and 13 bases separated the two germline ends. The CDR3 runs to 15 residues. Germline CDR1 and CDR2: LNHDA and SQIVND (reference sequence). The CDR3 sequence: CASSIGLGRVYEQYF. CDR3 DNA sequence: TGTGCCAGTAGTATAGGATTGGGCAGGGTCTACGAGCAGTACTTC.

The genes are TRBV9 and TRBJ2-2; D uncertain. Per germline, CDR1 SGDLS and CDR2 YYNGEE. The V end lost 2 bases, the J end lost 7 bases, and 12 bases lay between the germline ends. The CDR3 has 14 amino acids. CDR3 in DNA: TGTGCCAGCAGCGTCCGTGGTGGCGGCGGGGAGCTGTTTTTT. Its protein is CASSVRGGGGELFF.

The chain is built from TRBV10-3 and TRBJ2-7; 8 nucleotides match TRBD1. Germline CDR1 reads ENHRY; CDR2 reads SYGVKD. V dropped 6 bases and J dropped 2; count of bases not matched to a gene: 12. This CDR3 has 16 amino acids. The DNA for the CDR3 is TGTGCCATCAGCGAACTCGACAGGGGCCCAACCTACGAGCAGTACTTC. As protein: CAISELDRGPTYEQYF.

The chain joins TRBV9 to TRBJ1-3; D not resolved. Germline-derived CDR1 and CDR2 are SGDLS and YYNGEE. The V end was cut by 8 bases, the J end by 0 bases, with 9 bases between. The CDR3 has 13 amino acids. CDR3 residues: CASGLASGNTIYF. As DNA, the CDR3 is TGTGCCAGTGGCCTTGCCTCTGGAAACACCATATATTTT.

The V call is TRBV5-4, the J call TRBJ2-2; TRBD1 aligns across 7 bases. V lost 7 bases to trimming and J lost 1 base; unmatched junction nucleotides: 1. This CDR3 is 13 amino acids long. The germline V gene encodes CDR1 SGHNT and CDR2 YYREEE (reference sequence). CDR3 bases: TGTGCCAGCGGGACAGTGAACACCGGGGAGCTGTTTTTT. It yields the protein CASGTVNTGELFF.

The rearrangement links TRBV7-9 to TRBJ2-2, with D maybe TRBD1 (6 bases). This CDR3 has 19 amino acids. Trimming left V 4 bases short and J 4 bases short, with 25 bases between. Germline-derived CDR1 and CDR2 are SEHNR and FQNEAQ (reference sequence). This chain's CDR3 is CASSSSRAGKVRGTGELFF. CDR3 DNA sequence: TGTGCCAGCAGCTCCAGCCGGGCAGGAAAGGTCAGGGGCACCGGGGAGCTGTTTTTT.

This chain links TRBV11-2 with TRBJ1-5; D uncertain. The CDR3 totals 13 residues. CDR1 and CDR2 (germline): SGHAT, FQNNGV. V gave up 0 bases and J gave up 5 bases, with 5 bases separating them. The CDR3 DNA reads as TGTGCCAGCAGCTTAGATACGGATCAGCCCCAGCATTTT. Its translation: CASSLDTDQPQHF.

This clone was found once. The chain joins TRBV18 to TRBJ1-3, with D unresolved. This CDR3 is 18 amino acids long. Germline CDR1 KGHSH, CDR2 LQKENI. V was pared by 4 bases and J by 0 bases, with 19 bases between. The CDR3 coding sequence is TGTGCCAGCTCACAGTACTCGGCGGATCCGAGCTCTGGAAACACCATATATTTT. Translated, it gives CASSQYSADPSSGNTIYF. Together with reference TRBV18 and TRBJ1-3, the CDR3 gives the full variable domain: NAGVMQNPRHLVRRRGQEARLRCSPMKGHSHVYWYRQLPEEGLKFMVYLQKENIIDESGMPKERFSAEFPKEGPSILRIQQVVRGDSAAYFCASSQYSADPSSGNTIYFGEGSWLTVV.

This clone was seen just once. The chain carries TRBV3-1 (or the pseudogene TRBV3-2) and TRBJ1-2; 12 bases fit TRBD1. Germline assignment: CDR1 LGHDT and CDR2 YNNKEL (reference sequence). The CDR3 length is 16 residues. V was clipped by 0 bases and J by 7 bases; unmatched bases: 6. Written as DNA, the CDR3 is TGTGCCAGCAGCCAAGACCCGGGACAGGGGGCAATTGGCTACACCTTC. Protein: CASSQDPGQGAIGYTF.

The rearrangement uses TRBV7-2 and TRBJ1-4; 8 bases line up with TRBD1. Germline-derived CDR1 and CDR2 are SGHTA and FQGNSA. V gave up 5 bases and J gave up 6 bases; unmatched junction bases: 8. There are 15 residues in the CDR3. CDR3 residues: CASSLVGTGDEKLFF. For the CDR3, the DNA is TGTGCCAGCAGCCTTGTCGGGACAGGAGATGAAAAACTGTTTTTT.

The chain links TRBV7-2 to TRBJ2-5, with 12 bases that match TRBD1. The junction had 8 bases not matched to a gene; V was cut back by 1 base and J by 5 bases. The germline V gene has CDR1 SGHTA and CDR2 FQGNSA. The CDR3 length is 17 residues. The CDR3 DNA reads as TGTGCCAGCAGCTTAGGGGGGACAGGGGGCGTGAGGGAGACCCAGTACTTC. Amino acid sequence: CASSLGGTGGVRETQYF.

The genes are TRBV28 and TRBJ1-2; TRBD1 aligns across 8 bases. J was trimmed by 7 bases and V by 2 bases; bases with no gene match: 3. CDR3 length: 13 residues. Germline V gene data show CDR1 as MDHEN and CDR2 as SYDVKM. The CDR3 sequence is CASSLPGQVGYTF. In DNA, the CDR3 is TGTGCCAGCAGTTTACCGGGACAGGTTGGCTACACCTTC.

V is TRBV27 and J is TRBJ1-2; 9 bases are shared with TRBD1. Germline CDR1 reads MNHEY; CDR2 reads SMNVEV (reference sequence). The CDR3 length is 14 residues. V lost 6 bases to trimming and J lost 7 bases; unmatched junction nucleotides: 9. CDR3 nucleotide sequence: TGTGCCAGCAGCCTCACAGGGGGCGGTGGTGGCTACACCTTC. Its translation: CASSLTGGGGGYTF.

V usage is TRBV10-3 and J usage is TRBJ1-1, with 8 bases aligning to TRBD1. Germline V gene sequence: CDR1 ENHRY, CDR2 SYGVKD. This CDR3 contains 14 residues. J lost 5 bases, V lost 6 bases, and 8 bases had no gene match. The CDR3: CAIRTQGARTEAFF. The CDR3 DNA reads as TGTGCCATCAGGACGCAGGGGGCGCGGACTGAAGCTTTCTTT.

CDR3 sequence reads: CASTLGGTVPYEQYF. The CDR3 DNA reads TGTGCCAGCACTTTAGGGGGGACAGTACCCTACGAGCAGTACTTC. The rearrangement links TRBV7-2 to TRBJ2-7; D might be TRBD1 (7 bases). CDR1 SGHTA and CDR2 FQGNSA come from the germline V gene. The CDR3 length is 15 residues. Trimming removed 7 bases at V and 2 bases at J, with 18 bases between.

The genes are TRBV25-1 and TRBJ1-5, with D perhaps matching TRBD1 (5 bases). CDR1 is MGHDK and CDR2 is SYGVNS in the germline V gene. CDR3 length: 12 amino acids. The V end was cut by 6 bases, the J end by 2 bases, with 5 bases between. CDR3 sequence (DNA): TGTGCCAGCAGCAGGGGCAATCAGCCCCAGCATTTT. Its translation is CASSRGNQPQHF.

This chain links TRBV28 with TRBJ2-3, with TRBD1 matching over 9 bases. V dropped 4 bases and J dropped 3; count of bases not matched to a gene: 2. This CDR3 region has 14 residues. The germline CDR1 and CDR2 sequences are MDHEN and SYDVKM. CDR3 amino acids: CASSSGTGTDTQYF. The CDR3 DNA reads TGTGCCAGCAGTTCCGGGACAGGGACAGATACGCAGTATTTT.

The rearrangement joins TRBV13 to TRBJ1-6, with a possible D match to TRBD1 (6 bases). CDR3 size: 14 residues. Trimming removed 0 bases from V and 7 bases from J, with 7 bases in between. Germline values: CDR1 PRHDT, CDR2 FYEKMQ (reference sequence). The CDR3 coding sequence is TGTGCCAGCAGCTTAGGGACAGGCAATTCACCCCTCCACTTT. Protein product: CASSLGTGNSPLHF.

CDR3 loop: CASSFVENQPQHF. CDR3 in DNA: TGTGCCAGCAGCTTCGTGGAGAATCAGCCCCAGCATTTT. This chain uses TRBV7-2 with TRBJ1-5, with D hard to call. The CDR3 is 13 residues long. V was shortened by 3 bases and J by 4 bases, with 7 bases between the two germline ends. Germline assignment: CDR1 SGHTA and CDR2 FQGNSA.

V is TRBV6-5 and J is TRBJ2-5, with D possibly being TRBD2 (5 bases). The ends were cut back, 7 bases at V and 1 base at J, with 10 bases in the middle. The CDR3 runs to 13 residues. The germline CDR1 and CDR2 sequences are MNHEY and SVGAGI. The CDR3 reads CASTGRVQETQYF. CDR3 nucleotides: TGTGCCAGCACGGGAAGGGTCCAAGAGACCCAGTACTTC.

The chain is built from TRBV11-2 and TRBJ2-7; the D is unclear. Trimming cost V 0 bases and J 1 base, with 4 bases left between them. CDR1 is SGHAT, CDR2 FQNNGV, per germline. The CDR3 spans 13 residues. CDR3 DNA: TGTGCCAGCAGCTTAGAGAGATCCTACGAGCAGTACTTC. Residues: CASSLERSYEQYF.

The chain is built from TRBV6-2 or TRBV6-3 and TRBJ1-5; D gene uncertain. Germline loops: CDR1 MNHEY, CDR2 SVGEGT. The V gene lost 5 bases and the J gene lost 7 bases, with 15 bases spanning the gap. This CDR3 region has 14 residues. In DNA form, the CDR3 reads TGTGCCAGCAGTGCCCCTTATACCAGGCAGCCCCAGCATTTT. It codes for CASSAPYTRQPQHF.

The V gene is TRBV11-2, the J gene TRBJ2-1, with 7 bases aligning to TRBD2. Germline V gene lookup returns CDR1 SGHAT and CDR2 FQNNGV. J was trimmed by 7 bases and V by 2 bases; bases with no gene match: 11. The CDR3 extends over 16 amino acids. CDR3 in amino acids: CASSLPPAGPGNEQFF. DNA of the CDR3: TGTGCCAGCAGCTTACCCCCAGCGGGGCCCGGGAATGAGCAGTTCTTC.

The CDR3 nucleotides read TGTGCCAGCAGCCACTCGGGACAGCTAAACACTGAAGCTTTCTTT. It yields the protein CASSHSGQLNTEAFF. The chain recombines TRBV7-8 with TRBJ1-1, with 7 bases matching TRBD1. The CDR3 sequence is 15 residues long. Germline V gene sequence: CDR1 SGHVS, CDR2 FQNEAQ. With V trimmed by 5 bases and J by 2 bases, 8 bases remained unmatched.